This T cell receptor beta chain was recovered during a study of blood T cell repertoires in COVID-19. Original processing methods: Amplification from reference gene primers served as the basis for estimated nucleated cell counts. Clones were read by immunoSEQ multiplex PCR, and TCRdb kept only the in-frame ones, dropping some. That table supplies the V and J calls and clone size; D and trimming were determined from the DNA. The sample has 360,000 or so clones, about four fifths seen once. Germline CDR1 reads SEHNR; CDR2 reads FQNEAQ (reference sequence). This CDR3 has 14 residues. The V and J ends lost 2 bases and 3 bases respectively, with 10 bases between them.

This chain links TRBV7-9 with TRBJ1-1; D remains unclear. This receptor was obtained from a woman in her forties or fifties who had recovered from COVID-19. Sequences were obtained from PBMCs or T cells enriched from blood (not recorded which). CDR3 nucleotides: TGTGCCAGCAGCTTACTAAGCGGCGACACTGAAGCTTTCTTT. Translation: CASSLLSGDTEAFF.